This TCR beta chain was captured in a study of blood T cell repertoires in COVID-19 (dated by TCRdb to between 2020 and 2021). Notes on the research overall: Collaborator samples came from the United States, Italy and Spain and covered acute and convalescent phases of COVID-19. The material from the prospective study consisted of cDNA or gDNA derived from T cells, B-cell-depleted T cells, or PBMCs. Subjects who had been exposed to COVID-19, were actively infected with it, or had recovered from it provided the deeply sampled blood TCRbeta repertoires that made up the dataset. A freely available public database, intended as a resource for researchers studying the immune response to SARS-CoV-2, is where the repertoires were released. Samples were obtained from the ongoing ImmuneRACE study (first 160 participants) and from about 1,300 subjects provided by 6 global collaborators. The sample metadata nearly always contained a de-identified subject ID, COVID-19 status, age in years and sex. Where HLA class I and class II types were available, the types were taken from metadata supplied by the sample provider, not from assay-based typing. The investigation overall reported the following: How much clinical and demographic metadata was included differed by source and by participant, and the metadata was provided uncurated.

TCRbeta CDR3 regions were amplified from genomic DNA by means of the immunoSEQ Assay, a bias-controlled multiplex PCR. As for how the authors treated the data: The number of nucleated cells in each sample was estimated from the amplification of reference gene primers within the assay. To quantify the absolute abundance of each unique TCRbeta CDR3 rearrangement, sequence reads were collapsed and filtered. For each sample, productive Simpson clonality was calculated as the square root of Simpson's diversity index across productive rearrangements. TCRdb limited this immuneACCESS table to in-frame rearrangements with V and J called. A share of clones is missing; checked studies link under half to unresolved V genes, and the rest is unexplained. That table gives V, J and clone size, and the DNA gave D and trimming. This sample comprises about 250,000 clones, around 89% of them detected only once. The top ten constitute 0.99% of the sample.

The sample holds a few counts of this clone. Its antigen is unknown. One base away there is no much larger clone; base qualities are not given. Another Seattle source contributed samples from volunteer blood donors who had recovered from COVID-19. The collaborating institutions used their own protocols to collect whole blood in K2EDTA tubes. For TCRbeta analysis, collaborator samples were shipped as frozen whole blood, as isolated PBMCs, or as DNA extracted from either sample type. The CDR3, from cysteine to phenylalanine, totals 18 residues. The kept DNA is CDR3 alone, 54 bases in frame from the first base.

The receptor was derived from a woman aged 40-49 years who had recovered from COVID-19. The chain is made from TRBV12-1 and TRBJ2-2; the table's D call, TRBD1, has no DNA check behind it. TRBV12-1 is marked as a pseudogene. Sample: peripheral blood. CDR3 sequence: CASSLRTGSKTNTGELFF. The nucleotide sequence reads as follows: TGTGCCAGCAGCTTGCGGACAGGGTCCAAAACGAACACCGGGGAGCTGTTTTTT.